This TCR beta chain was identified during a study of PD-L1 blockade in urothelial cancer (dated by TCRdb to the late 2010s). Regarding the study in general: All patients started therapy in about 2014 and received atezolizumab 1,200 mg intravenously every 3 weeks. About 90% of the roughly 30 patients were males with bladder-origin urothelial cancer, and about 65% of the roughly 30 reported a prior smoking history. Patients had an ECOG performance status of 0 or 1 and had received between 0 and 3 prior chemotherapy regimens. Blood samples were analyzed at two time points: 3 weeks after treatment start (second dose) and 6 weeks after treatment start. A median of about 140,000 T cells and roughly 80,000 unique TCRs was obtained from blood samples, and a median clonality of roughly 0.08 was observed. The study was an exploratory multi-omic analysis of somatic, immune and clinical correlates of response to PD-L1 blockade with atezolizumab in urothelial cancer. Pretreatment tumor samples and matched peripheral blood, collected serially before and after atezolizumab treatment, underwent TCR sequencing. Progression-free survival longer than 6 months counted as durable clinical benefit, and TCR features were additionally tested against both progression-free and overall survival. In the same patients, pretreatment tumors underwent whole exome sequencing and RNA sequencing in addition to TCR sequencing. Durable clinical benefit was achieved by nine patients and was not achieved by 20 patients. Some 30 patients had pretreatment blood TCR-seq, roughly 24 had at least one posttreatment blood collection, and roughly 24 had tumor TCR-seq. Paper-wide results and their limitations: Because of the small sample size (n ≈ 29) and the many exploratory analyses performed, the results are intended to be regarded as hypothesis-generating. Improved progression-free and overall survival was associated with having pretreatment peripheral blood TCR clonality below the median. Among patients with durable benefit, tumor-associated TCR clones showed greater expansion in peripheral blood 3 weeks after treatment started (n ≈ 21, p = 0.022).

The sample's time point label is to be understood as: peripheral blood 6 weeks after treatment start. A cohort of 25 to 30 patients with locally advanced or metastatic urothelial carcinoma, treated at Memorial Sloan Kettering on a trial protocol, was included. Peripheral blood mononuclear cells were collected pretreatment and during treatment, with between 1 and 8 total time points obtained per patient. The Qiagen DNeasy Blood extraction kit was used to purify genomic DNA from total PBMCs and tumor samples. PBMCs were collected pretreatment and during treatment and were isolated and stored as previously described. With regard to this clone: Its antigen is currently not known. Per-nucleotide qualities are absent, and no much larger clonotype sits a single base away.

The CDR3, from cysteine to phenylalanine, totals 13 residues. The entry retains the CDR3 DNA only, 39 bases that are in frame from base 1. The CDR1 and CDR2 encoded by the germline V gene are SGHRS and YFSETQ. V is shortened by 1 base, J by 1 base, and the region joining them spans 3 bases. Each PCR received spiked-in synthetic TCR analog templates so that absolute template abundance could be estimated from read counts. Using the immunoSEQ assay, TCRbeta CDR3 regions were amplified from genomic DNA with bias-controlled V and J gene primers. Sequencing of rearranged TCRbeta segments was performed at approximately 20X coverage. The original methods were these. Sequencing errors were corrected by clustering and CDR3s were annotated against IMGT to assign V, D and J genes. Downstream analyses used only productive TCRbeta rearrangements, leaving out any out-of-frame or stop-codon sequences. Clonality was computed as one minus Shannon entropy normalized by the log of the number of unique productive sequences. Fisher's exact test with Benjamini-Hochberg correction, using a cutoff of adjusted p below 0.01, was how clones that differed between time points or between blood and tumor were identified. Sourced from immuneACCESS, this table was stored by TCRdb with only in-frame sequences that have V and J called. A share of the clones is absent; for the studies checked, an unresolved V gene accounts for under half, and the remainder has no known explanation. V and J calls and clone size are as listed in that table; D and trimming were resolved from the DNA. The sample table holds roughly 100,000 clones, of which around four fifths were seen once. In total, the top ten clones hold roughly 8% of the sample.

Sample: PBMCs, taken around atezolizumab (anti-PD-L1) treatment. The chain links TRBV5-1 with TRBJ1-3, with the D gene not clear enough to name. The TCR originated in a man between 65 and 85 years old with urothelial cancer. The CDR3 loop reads CASSLPSGNTIYF. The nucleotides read TGCGCCAGCAGCTTGCCTTCTGGAAACACCATATATTTT.